Given below is one T cell receptor beta chain in context. Its antigen is undetermined. These data come from a study of CXCR3-negative and CXCR3-positive naive CD8 T cells. Turning to the study itself: Per-library TRB read counts averaged about 1.5 +/- 0.3 million, adding up to some 130 million in total.

Looked up from germline, CDR1 is SGHAT and CDR2 is FQNNGV. There are 17 residues in the CDR3. Study results and limitations: Memory CD8+ T cell repertoires were far less diverse than both naive subsets.

UMI-tagged TRB cDNA libraries were built via 5' RACE. Each CDR3 protein gets one entry in TCRdb, which reprocessed the 5' RACE reads and gives no DNA. The sample includes around 140,000 distinct CDR3 sequences. The chain is built from TRBV11-2 and TRBJ2-7. The clonotype comes from a human donor in good health. Some clones in this sample may be carry-over from other donors' samples. The source material was naive CXCR3- CD8+ T cells from blood. Documented subset: CD45RO-CCR7+CD27+CD95- naive CD8+ T cells lacking CXCR3 (TNR3-). CDR3 region: CASSSRGMAGSSYEQYF. Drawing the rest from reference TRBV11-2 and TRBJ2-7, the complete variable domain is EAGVAQSPRYKIIEKRQSVAFWCNPISGHATLYWYQQILGQGPKLLIQFQNNGVVDDSQLPKDRFSAERLKGVDSTLKIQPAKLEDSAVYLCASSSRGMAGSSYEQYFGPGTRLTVT.